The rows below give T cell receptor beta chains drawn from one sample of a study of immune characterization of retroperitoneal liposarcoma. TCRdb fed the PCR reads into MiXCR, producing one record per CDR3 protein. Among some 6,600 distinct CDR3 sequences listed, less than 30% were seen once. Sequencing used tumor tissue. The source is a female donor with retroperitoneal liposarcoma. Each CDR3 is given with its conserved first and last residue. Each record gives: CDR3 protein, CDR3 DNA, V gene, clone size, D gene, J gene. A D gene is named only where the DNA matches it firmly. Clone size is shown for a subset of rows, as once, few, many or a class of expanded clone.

CASSSGRLTDTQYF,TGTGCCTCCTCTAGCGGGAGACTCACAGATACGCAGTATTTT,TRBV12-3/TRBV12-4,many,TRBD2,TRBJ2-3
CASSLAGRPYEQHF,TGTGCCAGCAGCTTAGCCGGGAGACCTTACGAGCAGCACTTT,TRBV7-2,few,-,TRBJ1-6
CASSLIAGGLGTDTQYF,TGTGCCAGCAGCTTGATAGCGGGAGGCCTCGGGACAGATACGCAGTATTTT,TRBV11-2,few,TRBD2,TRBJ2-3
CASSLTGRNQPQHF,TGTGCCAGCAGTTTGACAGGGCGCAATCAGCCCCAGCATTTT,TRBV27,-,TRBD1,TRBJ1-5
CASSVGNNNEQFF,TGTGCCAGCAGCGTGGGAAATAACAATGAGCAGTTCTTC,TRBV7-3,once,-,TRBJ2-1
CASSFGRAYEQYF,TGTGCCAGCAGCTTCGGCAGGGCCTACGAGCAGTACTTC,TRBV7-2,-,-,TRBJ2-7
CASSRTGYQETQYF,TGTGCCAGCAGTCGGACTGGGTACCAAGAGACCCAGTACTTC,TRBV6-1,medium-sized,-,TRBJ2-5
CASSETSVGHNEQYF,TGTGCCAGCAGTGAAACCTCCGTCGGGCACAACGAGCAGTACTTC,TRBV6-1,-,-,TRBJ2-7
CASTLRGGARRGYEQYF,TGTGCCAGCACTCTCAGGGGGGGCGCCAGAAGGGGATACGAGCAGTACTTC,TRBV28,-,-,TRBJ2-7
CASSLRQGRNEKLFF,TGCGCCAGCAGCTTGCGACAGGGAAGGAATGAAAAACTGTTTTTT,TRBV5-1,-,TRBD1,TRBJ1-4
CASSETGRTDTQYF,TGTGCCAGCAGTGAAACGGGACGGACAGATACGCAGTATTTT,TRBV6-1,medium-sized,-,TRBJ2-3
CASSLAFGTGLNYGYTF,TGTGCCAGCAGCTTAGCGTTTGGGACAGGCCTAAACTATGGCTACACCTTC,TRBV7-2,many,TRBD1,TRBJ1-2
CASSQPPTGRATEQYF,TGTGCCAGCAGCCAACCCCCGACAGGCCGGGCCACCGAGCAGTACTTC,TRBV3-1,-,-,TRBJ2-7
CASSPGASGGSGGTQYF,TGTGCCAGCAGCCCAGGTGCCTCGGGGGGCTCTGGTGGGACCCAGTACTTC,TRBV11-2,many,-,TRBJ2-5
CASFAGSTDTQYF,TGTGCCAGCTTTGCAGGGAGCACAGATACGCAGTATTTT,TRBV6-5,once,-,TRBJ2-3
CASSGAGTGQTEAFF,TGTGCCAGCAGTGGCGCCGGGACAGGGCAGACTGAAGCTTTCTTT,TRBV6-1,-,TRBD1,TRBJ1-1
CASSLGNLSPYTF,TGTGCCAGCAGCTTAGGAAATCTGTCCCCCTACACCTTC,TRBV5-4,-,-,TRBJ1-2
CASSSRWRVVPHTEAFF,TGTGCCAGCAGCTCCCGGTGGAGGGTGGTCCCCCACACTGAAGCTTTCTTT,TRBV5-7,-,-,TRBJ1-1
CASSQVDLISYNEQFF,TGCGCCAGCAGCCAAGTTGATCTAATCTCCTACAATGAGCAGTTCTTC,TRBV4-1,once,-,TRBJ2-1
CASSVESSYNEQFF,TGTGCCAGCAGCGTAGAAAGCTCCTACAATGAGCAGTTCTTC,TRBV9,-,-,TRBJ2-1
CASSGGLLNTEAFF,TGTGCCAGCAGCGGGGGACTGTTGAACACTGAAGCTTTCTTT,TRBV5-6,-,-,TRBJ1-1
CASSNFQRNPTDTQYF,TGCGCCAGCAGCAACTTCCAACGGAATCCCACAGATACGCAGTATTTT,TRBV5-1,-,-,TRBJ2-3
CACSLVGQETQFF,TGTGCCTGCAGTTTGGTAGGGCAAGAGACCCAGTTCTTC,TRBV27,once,-,TRBJ2-1
CASSPTRTSGREFF,TGTGCCAGCAGTCCCACCAGGACTAGCGGGAGGGAGTTCTTC,TRBV6-1,many,TRBD2,TRBJ2-1
CASSHGTSGRMVYNEQFF,TGTGCCAGCTCTCACGGGACTAGCGGGAGAATGGTCTACAATGAGCAGTTCTTC,TRBV5-4,few,TRBD2,TRBJ2-1
CASSLVWSPNTEAFF,TGTGCCAGCAGCTTGGTATGGTCACCTAATACTGAAGCTTTCTTT,TRBV5-8,many,-,TRBJ1-1
CASSIGFTEAFF,TGTGCCAGCAGCATAGGGTTCACTGAAGCTTTCTTT,TRBV6-1,few,-,TRBJ1-1
CASSSGTSVYEQYF,TGTGCCAGCAGCTCCGGGACTAGCGTCTACGAGCAGTACTTC,TRBV7-8,many,TRBD2,TRBJ2-7
CASSLGPRFNSPLHF,TGCGCCAGCAGCTTGGGACCGCGCTTTAATTCACCCCTCCACTTT,TRBV5-1,many,-,TRBJ1-6
CASSPGGTDSPLHF,TGTGCCAGCAGCCCCGGGGGTACGGATTCACCCCTCCACTTT,TRBV6-1,-,-,TRBJ1-6
CASSLFFPDTQYF,TGTGCCAGCAGTTTATTTTTTCCGGATACGCAGTATTTT,TRBV27,few,-,TRBJ2-3